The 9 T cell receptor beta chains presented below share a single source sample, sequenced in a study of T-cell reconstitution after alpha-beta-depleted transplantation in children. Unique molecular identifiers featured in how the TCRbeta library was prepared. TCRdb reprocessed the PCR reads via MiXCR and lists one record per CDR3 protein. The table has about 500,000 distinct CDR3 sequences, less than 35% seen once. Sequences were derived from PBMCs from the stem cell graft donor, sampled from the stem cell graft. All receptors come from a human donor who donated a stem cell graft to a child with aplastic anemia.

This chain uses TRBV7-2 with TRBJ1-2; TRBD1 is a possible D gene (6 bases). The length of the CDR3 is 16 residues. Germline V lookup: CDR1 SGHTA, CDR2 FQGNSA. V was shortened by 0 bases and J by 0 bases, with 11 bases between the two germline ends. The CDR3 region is CASSLAQGKTNYGYTF. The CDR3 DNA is TGTGCCAGCAGCTTAGCTCAGGGGAAAACTAACTATGGCTACACCTTC.

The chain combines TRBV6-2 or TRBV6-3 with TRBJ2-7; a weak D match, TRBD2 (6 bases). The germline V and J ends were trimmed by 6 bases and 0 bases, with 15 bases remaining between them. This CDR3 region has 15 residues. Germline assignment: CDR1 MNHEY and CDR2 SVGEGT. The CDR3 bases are TGTGCCAGCAGCTCCCCGGGGGTAAGCTCCTACGAGCAGTACGTC. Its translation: CASSSPGVSSYEQYV.

The DNA of the CDR3 is TGCGCCAGCAGCTTGACGGCCACTCAGGGGGATAAAGAGACCCAGTACTTC. Translated: CASSLTATQGDKETQYF. V gene TRBV5-1 combines with J gene TRBJ2-5; 7 positions agree with TRBD1. From germline, CDR1 is SGHRS and CDR2 YFSETQ. This CDR3 spans 17 amino acids. Trimming took 1 base from V and 3 from J; bases not matched to a gene: 12.

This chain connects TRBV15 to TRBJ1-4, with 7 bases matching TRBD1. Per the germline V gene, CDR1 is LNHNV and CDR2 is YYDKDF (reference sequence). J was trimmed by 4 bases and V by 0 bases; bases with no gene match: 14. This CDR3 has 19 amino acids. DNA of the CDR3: TGTGCCACCAGCAGAGATTGGGGGATTCGAACAGGGGATAATGAAAAACTGTTTTTT. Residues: CATSRDWGIRTGDNEKLFF.

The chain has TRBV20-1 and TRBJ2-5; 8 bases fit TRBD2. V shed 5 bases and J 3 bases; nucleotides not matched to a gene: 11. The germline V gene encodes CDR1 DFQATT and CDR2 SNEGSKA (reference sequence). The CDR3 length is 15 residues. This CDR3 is CSAQLGSGTKETQYF. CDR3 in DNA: TGCAGTGCTCAACTAGGTAGCGGGACTAAAGAGACCCAGTACTTC.

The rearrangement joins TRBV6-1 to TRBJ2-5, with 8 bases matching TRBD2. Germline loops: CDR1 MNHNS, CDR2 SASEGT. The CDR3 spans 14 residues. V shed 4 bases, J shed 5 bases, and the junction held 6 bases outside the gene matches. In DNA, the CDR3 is TGTGCCAGCAGTGGGGGACTAGAAGGCGAGACCCAGTACTTC. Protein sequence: CASSGGLEGETQYF.

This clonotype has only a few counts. This CDR3 reads CASRRGRRLFF. CDR3 sequence (DNA): TGTGCCAGCAGACGCGGGCGTAGACTGTTTTTT. The genes are TRBV28 and TRBJ1-4; no firm D call. CDR1 and CDR2 from the germline V gene are MDHEN and SYDVKM. The CDR3 spans 11 residues. V lost 6 bases, J lost 13 bases, and 12 bases lay in between. Full variable domain (outside the CDR3, taken from reference TRBV28 and TRBJ1-4): DVKVTQSSRYLVKRTGEKVFLECVQDMDHENMFWYRQDPGLGLRLIYFSYDVKMKEKGDIPEGYSVSREKKERFSLILESASTNQTSMYLCASRRGRRLFFGSGTQLSVL.

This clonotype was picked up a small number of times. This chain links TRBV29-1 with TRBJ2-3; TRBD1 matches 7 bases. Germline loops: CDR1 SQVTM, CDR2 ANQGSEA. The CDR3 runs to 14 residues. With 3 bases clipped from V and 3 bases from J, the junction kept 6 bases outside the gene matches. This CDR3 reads CSVDLTTGTDTQYF. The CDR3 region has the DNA TGCAGCGTTGACCTAACGACAGGGACAGATACGCAGTATTTT.

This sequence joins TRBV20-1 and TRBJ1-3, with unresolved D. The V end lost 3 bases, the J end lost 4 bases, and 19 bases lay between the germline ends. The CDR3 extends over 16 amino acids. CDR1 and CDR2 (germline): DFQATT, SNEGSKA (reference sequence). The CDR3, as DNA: TGCAGTGCTAGGGCGGCGGACCAAGAAGGCGGAAACACCATATATTTT. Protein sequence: CSARAADQEGGNTIYF.